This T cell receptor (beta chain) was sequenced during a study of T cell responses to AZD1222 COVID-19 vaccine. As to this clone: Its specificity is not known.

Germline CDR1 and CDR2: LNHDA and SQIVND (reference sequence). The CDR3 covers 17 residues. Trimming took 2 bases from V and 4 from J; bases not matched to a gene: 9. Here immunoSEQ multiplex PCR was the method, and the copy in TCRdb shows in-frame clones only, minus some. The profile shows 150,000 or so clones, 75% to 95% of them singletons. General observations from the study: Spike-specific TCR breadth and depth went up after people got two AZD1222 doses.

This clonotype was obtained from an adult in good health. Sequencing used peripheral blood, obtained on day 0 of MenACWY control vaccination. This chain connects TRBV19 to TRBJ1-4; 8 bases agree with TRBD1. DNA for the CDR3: TGTGCCAGTAGTATATTCGGCAGGGGGCCCGGTAATGAAAAACTGTTTTTT. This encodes CASSIFGRGPGNEKLFF.